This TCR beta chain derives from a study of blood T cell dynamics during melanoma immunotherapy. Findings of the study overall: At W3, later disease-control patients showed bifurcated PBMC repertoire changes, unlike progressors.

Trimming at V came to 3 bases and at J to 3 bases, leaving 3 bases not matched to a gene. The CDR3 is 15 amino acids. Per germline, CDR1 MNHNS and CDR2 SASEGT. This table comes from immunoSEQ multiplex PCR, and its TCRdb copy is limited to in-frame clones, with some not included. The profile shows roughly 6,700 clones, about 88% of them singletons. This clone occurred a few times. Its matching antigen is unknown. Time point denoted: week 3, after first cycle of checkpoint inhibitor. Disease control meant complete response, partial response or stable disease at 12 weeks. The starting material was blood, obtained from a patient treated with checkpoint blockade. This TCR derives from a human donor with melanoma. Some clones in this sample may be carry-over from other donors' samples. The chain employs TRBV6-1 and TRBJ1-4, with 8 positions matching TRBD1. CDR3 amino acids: CASSEQGAANEKLFF. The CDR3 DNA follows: TGTGCCAGCAGTGAGCAGGGGGCCGCTAATGAAAAACTGTTTTTT.